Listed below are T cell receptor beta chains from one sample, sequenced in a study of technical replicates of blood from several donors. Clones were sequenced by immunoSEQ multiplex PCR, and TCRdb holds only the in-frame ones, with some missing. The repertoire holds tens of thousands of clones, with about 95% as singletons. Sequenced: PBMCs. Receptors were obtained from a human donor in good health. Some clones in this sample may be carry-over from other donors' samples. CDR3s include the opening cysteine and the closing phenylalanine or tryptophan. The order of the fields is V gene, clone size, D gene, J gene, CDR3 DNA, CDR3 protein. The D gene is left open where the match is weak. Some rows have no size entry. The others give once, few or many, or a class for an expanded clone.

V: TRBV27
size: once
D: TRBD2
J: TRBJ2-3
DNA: TGTGCCAGCAGCCTTCAAGCGGGAGTTGGAGATACGCAGTATTTT
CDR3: CASSLQAGVGDTQYF

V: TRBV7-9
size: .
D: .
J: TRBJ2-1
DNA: TGTGCCAGCAGCTTGACAGGTGACAATGAGCAGTTCTTC
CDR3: CASSLTGDNEQFF

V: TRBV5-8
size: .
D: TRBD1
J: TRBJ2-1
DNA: TGTGCCAGCAGCTTGGAGGGACAGGTGTACAATGAGCAGTTCTTC
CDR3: CASSLEGQVYNEQFF

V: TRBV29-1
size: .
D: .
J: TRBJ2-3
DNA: TGCAGCGTTGAAGATCGGCGGGGGCTGGCTGGAGATACGCAGTATTTT
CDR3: CSVEDRRGLAGDTQYF

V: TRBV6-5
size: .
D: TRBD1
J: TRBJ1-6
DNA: TGTGCCAGCAGTCGCGGGACAGGGCCTGCCTCACCCCTCCACTTT
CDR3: CASSRGTGPASPLHF

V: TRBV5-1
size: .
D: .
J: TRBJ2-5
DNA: TGCGCCAGCAGCGTTGGGCCCCCCCAAGAGACCCAGTACTTC
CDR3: CASSVGPPQETQYF

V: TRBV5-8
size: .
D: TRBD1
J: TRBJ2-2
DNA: TGTGCCAGCAGCTCCCCGGACAGGGGGCATGGGGAGCTGTTTTTT
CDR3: CASSSPDRGHGELFF

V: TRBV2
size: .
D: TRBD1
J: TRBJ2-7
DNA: TGTGCCAGCACCCAGGGGGAGTTGCACGAGCAGTACTTC
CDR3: CASTQGELHEQYF

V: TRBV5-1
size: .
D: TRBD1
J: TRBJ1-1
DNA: TGCGCCAGCAGCTTGTGGAGACAGGGCACTGAAGCTTTCTTT
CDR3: CASSLWRQGTEAFF

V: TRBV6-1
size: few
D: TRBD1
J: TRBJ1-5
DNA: TGTGCCAGCAGTGTAAGACAGGGTGGTAATCAGCCCCAGCATTTT
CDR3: CASSVRQGGNQPQHF

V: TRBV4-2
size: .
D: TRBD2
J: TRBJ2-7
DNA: TGTGCCAGCAGCCAAGGACCACTAGCGGGAAACGAGCAGTACTTC
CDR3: CASSQGPLAGNEQYF

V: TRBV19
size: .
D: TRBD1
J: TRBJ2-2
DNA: TGTGCCAGTGGGGCAGGGGGCACCGGGGAGCTGTTTTTT
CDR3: CASGAGGTGELFF

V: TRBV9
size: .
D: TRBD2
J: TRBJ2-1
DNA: TGTGCCAGCAGCACGGGACTAGCGGGAGGGCTTGGGTATGAGCAGTTCTTC
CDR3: CASSTGLAGGLGYEQFF

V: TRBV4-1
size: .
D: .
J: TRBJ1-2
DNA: TGCGCCAGCAGCCAAGATCGGCGGCAGGGCTACACCTTC
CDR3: CASSQDRRQGYTF

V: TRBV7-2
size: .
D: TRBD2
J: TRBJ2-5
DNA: TGTGCCAGCCGGGGGGGGGAGGCGCAAGAGACCCAGTACTTC
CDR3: CASRGGEAQETQYF

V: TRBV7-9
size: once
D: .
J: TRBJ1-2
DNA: TGTGCCAGCAGTCAAAGCCGGGGAACTCAGGACTATGGCTACACCTTC
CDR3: CASSQSRGTQDYGYTF

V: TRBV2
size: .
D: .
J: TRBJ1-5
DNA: TGTGCCAGCAGAGACCCTCAGGGTTATAGCAATCAGCCCCAGCATTTT
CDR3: CASRDPQGYSNQPQHF

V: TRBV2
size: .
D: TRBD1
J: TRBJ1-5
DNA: TGTGCCAGCAGTCACCGGGACAGCGCGGAACAGCCCCAGCATTTT
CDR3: CASSHRDSAEQPQHF

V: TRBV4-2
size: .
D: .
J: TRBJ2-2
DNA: TGTGCCAGCAGCTCGCGACTGGCCCGGGGAACCGGGGAGCTGTTTTTT
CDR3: CASSSRLARGTGELFF

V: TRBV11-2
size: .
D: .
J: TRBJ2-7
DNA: TGTGCCAGCAGCCATAGAGGGGGGGGTCCTACCTACGAGCAGTACTTC
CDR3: CASSHRGGGPTYEQYF

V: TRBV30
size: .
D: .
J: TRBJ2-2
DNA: TGTGCCTGGAGTAATGGACAGACCGGGGAGCTGTTTTTT
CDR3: CAWSNGQTGELFF

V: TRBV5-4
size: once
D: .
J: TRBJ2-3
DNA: TGTGCCAGCAGCTTCGCCAGGGGATCGGGAGATACGCAGTATTTT
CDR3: CASSFARGSGDTQYF

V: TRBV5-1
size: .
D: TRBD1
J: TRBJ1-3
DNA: TGCGCCAGCAGCTTTCTGGGACAGGGGTCTGGAAACACCATATATTTT
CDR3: CASSFLGQGSGNTIYF

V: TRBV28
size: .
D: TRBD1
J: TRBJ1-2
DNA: TGTGCCAGCAGATCCACAGGGGGCCGAATCTATGGCTACACCTTC
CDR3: CASRSTGGRIYGYTF

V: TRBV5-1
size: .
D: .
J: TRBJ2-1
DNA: TGCGCCAGCAGCCCCGGTTGGGGCGGCTACAATGAGCAGTTCTTC
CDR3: CASSPGWGGYNEQFF

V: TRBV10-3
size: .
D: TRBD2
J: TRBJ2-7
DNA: TGTGCCTCATCAGGGCGGGAGGGTTACGAGCAGTACTTC
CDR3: CASSGREGYEQYF

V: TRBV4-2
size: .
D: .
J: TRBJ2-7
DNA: TGTGCCAGCAGCCAAGTAGAAGCGGTGGAGCAGTACTTC
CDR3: CASSQVEAVEQYF

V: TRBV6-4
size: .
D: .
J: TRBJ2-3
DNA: TGTGCCAGCAGTGGGGGAGGAAGCACAGATACGCAGTATTTT
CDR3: CASSGGGSTDTQYF

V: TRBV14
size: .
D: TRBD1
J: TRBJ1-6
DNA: TGTGCCAGCAGCCGGGACAGGGGGGTTTCACCCCTCCACTTT
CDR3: CASSRDRGVSPLHF

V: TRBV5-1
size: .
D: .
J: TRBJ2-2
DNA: TGCGCCAGCAGCTTGGAGCAGGGCGCCGGGGAGCTGTTTTTT
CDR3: CASSLEQGAGELFF

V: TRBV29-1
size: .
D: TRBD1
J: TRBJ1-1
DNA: TGCAGCGTTGGGCAGGGGGCGAACACTGAAGCTTTCTTT
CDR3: CSVGQGANTEAFF

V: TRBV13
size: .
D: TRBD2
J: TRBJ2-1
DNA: TGTGCCAGCAGATCCGGGACTAGCGGGACAAGCTCCTACAATGAGCAGTTCTTC
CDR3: CASRSGTSGTSSYNEQFF

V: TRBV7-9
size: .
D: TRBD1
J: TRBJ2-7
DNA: TGTGCCAGTAGGACAGGTAGCTCCTACGAGCAGTACTTC
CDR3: CASRTGSSYEQYF

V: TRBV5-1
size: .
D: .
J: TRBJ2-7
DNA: TGCGCCAGCAGCTTGGACTTCTACGAGCAGTACTTC
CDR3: CASSLDFYEQYF

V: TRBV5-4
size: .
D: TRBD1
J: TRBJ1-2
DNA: TGTGCCAGCAGCTTGATGGGACAGGGGGCCGGCTACACCTTC
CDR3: CASSLMGQGAGYTF

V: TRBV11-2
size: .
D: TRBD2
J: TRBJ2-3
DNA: TGTGCCAGCAGCTTCCTAGCGGGAGGAGGTACAGATACGCAGTATTTT
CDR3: CASSFLAGGGTDTQYF

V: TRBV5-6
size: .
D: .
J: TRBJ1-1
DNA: TGTGCCAGCAGCCCAGGGGCAACGAACACTGAAGCTTTCTTT
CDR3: CASSPGATNTEAFF

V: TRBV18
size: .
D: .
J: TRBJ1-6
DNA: TGTGCCAGCTCACCCGTTGAGGGGGATTCACCCCTCCACTTT
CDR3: CASSPVEGDSPLHF

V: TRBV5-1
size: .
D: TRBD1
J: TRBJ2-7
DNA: TGCGCCAGCAGCGGGACAGCAACCTCCTACGAGCAGTACTTC
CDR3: CASSGTATSYEQYF

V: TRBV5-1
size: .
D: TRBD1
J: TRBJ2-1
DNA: TGCGCCAGCAGCTCGGACAGGGGGCATGGTGAGCAGTTCTTC
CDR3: CASSSDRGHGEQFF

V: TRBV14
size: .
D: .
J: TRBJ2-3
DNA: TGTGCCAGCAGCCGAACGAGAGGGGGATCCCTCACAGATACGCAGTATTTT
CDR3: CASSRTRGGSLTDTQYF

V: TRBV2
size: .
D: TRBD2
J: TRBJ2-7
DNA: TGTGCCAGCAGTGGGAGCGGGAGCAAATACGAGCAGTACTTC
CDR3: CASSGSGSKYEQYF

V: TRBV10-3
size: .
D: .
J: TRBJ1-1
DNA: TGTGCCATCAGTAAGGGACAACTAAACACTGAAGCTTTCTTT
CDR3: CAISKGQLNTEAFF

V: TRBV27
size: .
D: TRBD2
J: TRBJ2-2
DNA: TGTGCCACCGCGGGACTAGCGGACACCGGGGAGCTGTTTTTT
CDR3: CATAGLADTGELFF

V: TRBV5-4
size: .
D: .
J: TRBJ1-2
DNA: TGTGCCAGCAGCCGGGGGGAAGGCTACACCTTC
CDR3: CASSRGEGYTF

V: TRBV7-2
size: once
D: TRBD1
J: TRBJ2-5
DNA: TGTGCCAGCAGCCCCGACAGGGACAGAGAGACCCAGTACTTC
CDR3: CASSPDRDRETQYF

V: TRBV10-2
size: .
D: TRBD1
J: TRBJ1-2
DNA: TGCGCCAGCAATCCACAGGGGGCGGGCTATGGCTACACCTTC
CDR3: CASNPQGAGYGYTF

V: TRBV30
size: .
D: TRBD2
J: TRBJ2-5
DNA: TGTGCCTGGGTAGGGGCGGGAGAAGAGACCCAGTACTTC
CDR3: CAWVGAGEETQYF

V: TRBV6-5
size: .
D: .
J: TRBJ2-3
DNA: TGTGCCAGCAGTTCGCCAGGGATCTCACCGGAAGATACGCAGTATTTT
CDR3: CASSSPGISPEDTQYF

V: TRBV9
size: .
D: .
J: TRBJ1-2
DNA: TGTGCCAGCAGCGTAGAGCAGGGCCACCTCATTAAAGGTGGCTACACCTTC
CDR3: CASSVEQGHLIKGGYTF